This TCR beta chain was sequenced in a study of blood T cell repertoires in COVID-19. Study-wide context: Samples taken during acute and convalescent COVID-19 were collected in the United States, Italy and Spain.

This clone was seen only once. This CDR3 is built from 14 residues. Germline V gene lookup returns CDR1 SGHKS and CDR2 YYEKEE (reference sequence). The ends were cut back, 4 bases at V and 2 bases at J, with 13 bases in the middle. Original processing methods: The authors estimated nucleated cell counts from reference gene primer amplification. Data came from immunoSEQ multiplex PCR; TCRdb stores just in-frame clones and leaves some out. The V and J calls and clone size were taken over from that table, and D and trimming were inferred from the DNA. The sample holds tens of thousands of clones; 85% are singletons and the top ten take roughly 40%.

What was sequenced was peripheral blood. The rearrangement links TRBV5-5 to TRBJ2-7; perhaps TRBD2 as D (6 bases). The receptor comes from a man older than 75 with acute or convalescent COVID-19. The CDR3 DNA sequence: TGTGCCAGCAGCATCGAGGCGGGACCCTACGAGCAGTACTTC. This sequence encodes CASSIEAGPYEQYF.